What follows describes a single TCR beta chain. The junction and the germline gene differ at one end; a read error may be behind it. The data were obtained in a study of blood T cell repertoires in COVID-19. Whole-study context: The United States, Italy and Spain supplied acute and convalescent COVID-19 samples. Sources were T cells, B-cell-depleted T cells, or PBMCs; the material itself was cDNA or gDNA.

This CDR3 spans 14 amino acids. Germline V gene sequence: CDR1 SGHRS, CDR2 YFSETQ. Per the original methods: Nucleated cell number was recorded as an estimate derived from reference gene primer amplification. The method was immunoSEQ multiplex PCR; TCRdb's version includes in-frame clones alone and lacks a portion of them. V and J calls and clone size follow that table, whereas D and trimming were derived from the DNA. The sample carries around 100,000 clones, around 87% recorded once. This chain connects TRBV5-1 to TRBJ2-5; 8 bases align to TRBD2. The origin of this receptor is a man aged 50-60 years with active or convalescent COVID-19. The sequenced sample consisted of peripheral blood. This CDR3 reads CASGLGASGETQYF. CDR3 bases: TGCGCCAGCGGCTTGGGAGCTAGCGGGGAGACCCAGTACTTC.